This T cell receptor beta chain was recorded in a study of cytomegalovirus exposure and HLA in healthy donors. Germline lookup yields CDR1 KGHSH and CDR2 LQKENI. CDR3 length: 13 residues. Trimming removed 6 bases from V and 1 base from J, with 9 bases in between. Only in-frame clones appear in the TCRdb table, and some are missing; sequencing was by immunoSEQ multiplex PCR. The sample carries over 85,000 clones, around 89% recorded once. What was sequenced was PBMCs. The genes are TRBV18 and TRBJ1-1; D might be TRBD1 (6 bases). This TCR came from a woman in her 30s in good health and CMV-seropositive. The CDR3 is CASSGQTNTEAFF. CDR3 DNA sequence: TGTGCCAGCTCTGGACAGACGAACACTGAAGCTTTCTTT.